This TCR beta chain is from a study of OX40 agonist ivuxolimab in advanced cancers. Study at large: Patients achieving partial responses numbered three: one hepatocellular carcinoma case and two cutaneous melanoma cases. General study results and limits: Researchers report that CD8+ T cells had, on average, more expanded clones than CD4+.

Concerning this clone: Its antigen is currently unknown.

TCRdb's table, derived via immunoSEQ multiplex PCR, lists solely in-frame clones and lacks some. The data hold some 70,000 clones, with roughly nine tenths observed a single time. The germline V and J ends were trimmed by 2 bases and 12 bases, with 13 bases remaining between them. Germline V gives CDR1 SNHLY, CDR2 FYNNEI. This CDR3 has 12 amino acids. The clonotype was recovered from an adult with an advanced solid tumor such as melanoma, head and neck, liver or kidney cancer. The chain uses TRBV2 and TRBJ1-2; D uncertain. The source material was CD4+ or CD8+ T cells sorted from blood, sampled in a trial of the OX40 agonist ivuxolimab. CDR3 DNA: TGTGCCAGCAGTGAAACGGATAGAAGGGACACCTTC. It encodes CASSETDRRDTF.